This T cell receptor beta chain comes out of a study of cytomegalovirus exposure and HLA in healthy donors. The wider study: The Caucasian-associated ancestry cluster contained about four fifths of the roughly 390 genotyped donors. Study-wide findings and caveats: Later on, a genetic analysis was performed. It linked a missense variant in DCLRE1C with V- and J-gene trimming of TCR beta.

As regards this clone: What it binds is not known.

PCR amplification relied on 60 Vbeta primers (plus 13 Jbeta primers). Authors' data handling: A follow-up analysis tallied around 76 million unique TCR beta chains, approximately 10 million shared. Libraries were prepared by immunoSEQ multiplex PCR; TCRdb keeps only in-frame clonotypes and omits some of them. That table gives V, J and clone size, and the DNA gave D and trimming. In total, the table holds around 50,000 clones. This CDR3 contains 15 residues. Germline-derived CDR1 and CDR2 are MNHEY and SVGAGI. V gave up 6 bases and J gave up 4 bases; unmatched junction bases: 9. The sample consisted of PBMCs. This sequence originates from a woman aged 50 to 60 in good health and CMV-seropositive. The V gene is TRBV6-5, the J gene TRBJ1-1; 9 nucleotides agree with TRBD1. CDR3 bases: TGTGCCAGCAGCCCCGCACAGGGGGCGGTCACTGAAGCTTTCTTT. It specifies CASSPAQGAVTEAFF.